The clone carrying this TCR beta chain was detected ten times or more. Its antigen is currently unknown. This CDR3 spans 20 amino acids. Per germline, CDR1 SEHNR and CDR2 FQNEAQ (reference sequence). The J segment lost 0 bases and the V segment lost 1 base, leaving 14 bases of the junction unmatched. The sample originates from a study of T cell repertoires in cytomegalovirus infection. Study-wide context: CMV infection and matching HLA type were both indicated by public TCR beta signatures. Study-wide findings and caveats: Ex vivo responses were dominated by HLA-C-restricted CMV-specific TCR beta clonotypes. CMV carriers with the relevant HLA were identified by cumulative public TCR beta family frequency.

TCRdb ran MiXCR on the reads and lists one entry per CDR3 protein. This table has about 320,000 distinct CDR3 sequences, 9.5% appearing once. The chain uses TRBV7-9 and TRBJ2-1, with 8 bases fitting TRBD2. Sequenced sample: PBMCs. This sequence was found in a human donor in good health (CMV status not recorded). Some clones in this sample may be carry-over from other donors' samples. The CDR3 region has the DNA TGTGCCAGCAGCTTAGTTGTAGGCCTAGCGGGCCTTAGCTCCTACAATGAGCAGTTCTTC. As protein: CASSLVVGLAGLSSYNEQFF.